Given below is one TCR beta chain in context. No antigen is known for it. There are 17 residues in the CDR3. The V segment lost 2 bases and the J segment 2 bases; nucleotides outside the gene matches: 8. Germline lookup yields CDR1 SNHLY and CDR2 FYNNEI. Assay: immunoSEQ multiplex PCR; the TCRdb copy retains only in-frame clones and omits some. This table has around 25,000 clones, about 83% appearing once. This specimen comes from a study of OX40 agonist ivuxolimab in advanced cancers. The study, taken as a whole, reports: CD4+ T cells averaged fewer expanded clones than CD8+ T cells.

Specimen: CD4+ or CD8+ T cells sorted from blood, collected in a trial of the OX40 agonist ivuxolimab. This chain connects TRBV2 to TRBJ2-3; 9 bases are a match to TRBD2. The sequence was obtained from an adult with an advanced solid tumor such as melanoma, head and neck, liver or kidney cancer. The CDR3 sequence is CASSEPLAGWDTDTQYF. The CDR3 DNA sequence: TGTGCCAGCAGTGAACCCCTAGCGGGGTGGGACACAGATACGCAGTATTTT.